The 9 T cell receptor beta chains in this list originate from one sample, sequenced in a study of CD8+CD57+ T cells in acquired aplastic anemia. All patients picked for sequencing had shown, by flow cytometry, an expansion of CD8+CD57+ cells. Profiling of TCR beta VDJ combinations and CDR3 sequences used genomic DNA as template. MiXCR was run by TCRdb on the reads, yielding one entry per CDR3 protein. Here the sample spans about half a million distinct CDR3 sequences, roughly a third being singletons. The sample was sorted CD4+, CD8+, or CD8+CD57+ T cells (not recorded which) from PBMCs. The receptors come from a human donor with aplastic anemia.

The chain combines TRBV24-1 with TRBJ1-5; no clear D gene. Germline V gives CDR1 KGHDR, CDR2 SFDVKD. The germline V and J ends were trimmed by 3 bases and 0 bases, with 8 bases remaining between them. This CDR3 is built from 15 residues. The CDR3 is CATSDALCSNQPQHF. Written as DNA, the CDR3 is TGTGCCACCAGTGATGCACTGTGTAGCAATCAGCCCCAGCATTTT.

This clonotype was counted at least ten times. The CDR3 DNA reads TGTGCCAGCAGTGAATATCGACAAATTAACAATGAGCAGTTCTTC. The encoded protein is CASSEYRQINNEQFF. The chain joins TRBV25-1 to TRBJ2-1; D not certain. This CDR3 is built from 15 residues. CDR1 and CDR2 (germline): MGHDK, SYGVNS. V lost 0 bases and J lost 5, with 11 bases in between.

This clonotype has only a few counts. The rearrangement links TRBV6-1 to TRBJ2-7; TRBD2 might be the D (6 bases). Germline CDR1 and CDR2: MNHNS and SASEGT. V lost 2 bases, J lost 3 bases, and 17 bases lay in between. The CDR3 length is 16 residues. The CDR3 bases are TGTGCCAGCAGTGAATTCTCCGGGACTTATAACTACGAGCAGTACTTC. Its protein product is CASSEFSGTYNYEQYF.

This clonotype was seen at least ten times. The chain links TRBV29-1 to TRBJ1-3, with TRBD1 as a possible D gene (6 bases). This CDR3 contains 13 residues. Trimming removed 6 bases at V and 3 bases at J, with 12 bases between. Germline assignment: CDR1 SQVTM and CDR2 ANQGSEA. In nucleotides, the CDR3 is TGCAGCGTCCAACAGGGAGGTGGAAACACCATATATTTT. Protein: CSVQQGGGNTIYF. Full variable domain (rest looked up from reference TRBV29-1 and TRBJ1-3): SAVISQKPSRDICQRGTSLTIQCQVDSQVTMMFWYRQQPGQSLTLIATANQGSEATYESGFVIDKFPISRPNLTFSTLTVSNMSPEDSSIYLCSVQQGGGNTIYFGEGSWLTVV.

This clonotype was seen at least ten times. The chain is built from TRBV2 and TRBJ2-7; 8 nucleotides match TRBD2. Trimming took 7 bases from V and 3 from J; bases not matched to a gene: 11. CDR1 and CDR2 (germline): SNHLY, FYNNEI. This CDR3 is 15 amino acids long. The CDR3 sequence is CASKVSGAPNYEQYF. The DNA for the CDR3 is TGTGCCAGCAAAGTTAGCGGGGCGCCCAACTACGAGCAGTACTTC.

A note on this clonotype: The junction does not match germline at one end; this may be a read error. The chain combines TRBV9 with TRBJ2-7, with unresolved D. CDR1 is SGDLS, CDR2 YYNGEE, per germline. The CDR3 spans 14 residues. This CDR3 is CASSVEVASYERYF. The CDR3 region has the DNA TGTGCCAGCAGCGTAGAGGTAGCTTCCTACGAGCGGTACTTC.

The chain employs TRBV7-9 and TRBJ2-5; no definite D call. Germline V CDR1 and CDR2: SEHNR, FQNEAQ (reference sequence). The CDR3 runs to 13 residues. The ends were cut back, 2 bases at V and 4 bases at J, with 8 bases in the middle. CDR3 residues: CASSLNLAETQYF. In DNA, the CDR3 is TGTGCCAGCAGCTTAAACCTGGCAGAGACCCAGTACTTC.

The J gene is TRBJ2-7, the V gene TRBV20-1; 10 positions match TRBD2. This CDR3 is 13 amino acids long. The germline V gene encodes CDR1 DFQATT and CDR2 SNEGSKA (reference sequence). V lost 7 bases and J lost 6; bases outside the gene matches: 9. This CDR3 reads CSGGSGGPGEQYF. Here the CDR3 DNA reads TGCAGTGGGGGTAGCGGGGGGCCCGGCGAGCAGTACTTC.

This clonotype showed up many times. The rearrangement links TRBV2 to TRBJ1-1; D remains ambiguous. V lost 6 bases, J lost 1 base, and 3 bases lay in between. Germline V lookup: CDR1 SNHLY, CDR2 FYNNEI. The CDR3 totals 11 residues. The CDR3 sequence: CASRENTEAFF. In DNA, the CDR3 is TGTGCCAGCAGGGAGAACACTGAAGCTTTCTTT.